The 9 T cell receptor beta chains given below trace back to one sample, sequenced in a study of blood T cell repertoires in COVID-19. Produced via immunoSEQ multiplex PCR; TCRdb's table is partial and in-frame only. The table has about 90,000 clones, around 72% seen once. The specimen sequenced was peripheral blood. These receptors were taken from a woman older than 75 with acute or convalescent COVID-19.

V gene TRBV5-1 combines with J gene TRBJ2-7; 7 bases align to TRBD1. There are 15 residues in the CDR3. From germline, CDR1 is SGHRS and CDR2 YFSETQ. J lost 7 bases, V lost 0 bases, and 10 bases had no gene match. The CDR3 here is CASSLETGPSEEQYF. The CDR3 DNA sequence: TGCGCCAGCAGCTTGGAGACAGGGCCCAGCGAAGAGCAGTACTTC. Supplemented by reference TRBV5-1 and TRBJ2-7, the full variable domain reads KAGVTQTPRYLIKTRGQQVTLSCSPISGHRSVSWYQQTPGQGLQFLFEYFSETQRNKGNFPGRFSGRQFSNSRSEMNVSTLELGDSALYLCASSLETGPSEEQYFGPGTRLTVT.

The V and J genes are TRBV9 and TRBJ1-5, with D perhaps matching TRBD1 (6 bases). The CDR3 has 17 amino acids. The germline V gene has CDR1 SGDLS and CDR2 YYNGEE. V lost 0 bases and J lost 2, with 15 bases in between. This CDR3 is CASSVGGGLEGNQPQHF. DNA for the CDR3: TGTGCCAGCAGCGTAGGGGGGGGCCTGGAGGGCAATCAGCCCCAGCATTTT.

The chain couples TRBV19 to TRBJ1-2, with TRBD1 matching 9 bases. This CDR3 region has 15 residues. The V gene end was trimmed by 5 bases and the J gene end by 6 bases; junction bases not matched to a gene: 10. CDR1 LNHDA and CDR2 SQIVND come from the germline V gene (reference sequence). The CDR3 loop reads CASSASPGTGNGYTF. In DNA, the CDR3 is TGTGCCAGTAGTGCCTCCCCAGGGACAGGGAATGGCTACACCTTC. The entire variable domain, with the rest obtained from reference TRBV19 and TRBJ1-2, is as follows: DGGITQSPKYLFRKEGQNVTLSCEQNLNHDAMYWYRQDPGQGLRLIYYSQIVNDFQKGDIAEGYSVSREKKESFPLTVTSAQKNPTAFYLCASSASPGTGNGYTFGSGTRLTVV.

The chain carries TRBV7-2 and TRBJ2-5; 13 nucleotides align to TRBD2. V was clipped by 5 bases and J by 2 bases; unmatched bases: 8. CDR1 SGHTA and CDR2 FQGNSA come from the germline V gene. The CDR3 has 17 amino acids. CDR3 amino acids: CASSPSRGLAGQETQYF. The CDR3, as DNA: TGTGCCAGCAGCCCCTCGAGGGGACTAGCGGGGCAAGAGACCCAGTACTTC.

This chain joins TRBV5-1 and TRBJ2-7, with 8 bases that match TRBD2. There are 18 residues in the CDR3. Germline V gene data show CDR1 as SGHRS and CDR2 as YFSETQ. Trimming removed 0 bases from V and 4 bases from J; junction bases left unmatched: 15. DNA of the CDR3: TGCGCCAGCAGCTTGGCCTCCGGGTCAAGCGGGGGTAATTACGAGCAGTACTTC. Translating it yields CASSLASGSSGGNYEQYF.

The chain employs TRBV19 and TRBJ1-5, with 10 bases fitting TRBD1. Trimming at V came to 3 bases and at J to 6 bases, leaving 5 bases not matched to a gene. The CDR3 loop spans 15 amino acids. Germline V gene sequence: CDR1 LNHDA, CDR2 SQIVND (reference sequence). This chain's CDR3 is CASSMTRTGGQPQHF. For the CDR3, the DNA is TGTGCCAGTAGTATGACTCGGACAGGGGGTCAGCCCCAGCATTTT.

The chain joins TRBV6-5 to TRBJ2-7; perhaps TRBD2 as D (6 bases). CDR1 and CDR2 (germline): MNHEY, SVGAGI. This CDR3 is built from 11 residues. The V end lost 7 bases, the J end lost 7 bases, and 11 bases lay between the germline ends. As DNA, the CDR3 is TGTGCCAGCAAACAGGCGGGAGAGCAGTACTTC. This codes for CASKQAGEQYF.

There are many counts of this clone. The J gene is TRBJ1-2, the V gene TRBV6-4; 8 nucleotides line up with TRBD1. With V trimmed by 6 bases and J by 3 bases, 9 bases remained unmatched. Per germline, CDR1 MRHNA and CDR2 SNTAGT. This CDR3 contains 15 residues. In DNA form, the CDR3 reads TGTGCCAGCAGGCGACAGGGGACGGATCACTATGGCTACACCTTC. Its translation is CASRRQGTDHYGYTF.

The chain uses TRBV25-1 and TRBJ2-3, with TRBD1 as a possible D gene (5 bases). There are 15 residues in the CDR3. With 1 base removed from V and 11 bases from J, the gap between germline ends came to 19 bases. Germline CDR1 is MGHDK and CDR2 is SYGVNS. The CDR3 DNA is TGTGCCAGCAGTGAATTGGTAAAGGGGCGGTTCCAGCAGTATTTT. This gives the protein CASSELVKGRFQQYF.